Listed here are 14 T cell receptor beta chains from one sample, sequenced in a study of T-cell reconstitution after alpha-beta-depleted transplantation in children. Unique molecular identifiers were used in preparing the TCRbeta library. Using its own MiXCR run on the PCR reads, TCRdb lists one record per CDR3 protein. The sample lists 550,000 to 600,000 distinct CDR3 sequences; roughly 23% were seen once. The sample consisted of PBMCs, mostly from graft donor cells, taken 360 days after TCRalphabeta/CD19-depleted stem cell transplant. Receptor source: a boy younger than two who had a stem cell transplant for acute myeloid leukemia, so the T cells may come from the graft donor.

At least ten counts were recorded for this clonotype. CDR3 sequence (DNA): TGCAGTGCATCCCCCCCGCCCGCGAACACCGGGGAGCTGTTTTTT. It yields the protein CSASPPPANTGELFF. The gene calls are TRBV20-1 and TRBJ2-2; D gene ambiguous. Deletions cut 6 bases from V and 0 bases from J, with 14 bases between. CDR3 length: 15 residues. Germline-derived CDR1 and CDR2 are DFQATT and SNEGSKA (reference sequence).

This clonotype was counted ten times or more. This chain connects TRBV5-1 to TRBJ2-2, with TRBD1 identical over 8 bases. Germline loops: CDR1 SGHRS, CDR2 YFSETQ. The CDR3 runs to 15 residues. The V gene end was trimmed by 5 bases and the J gene end by 2 bases; junction bases not matched to a gene: 5. In DNA form, the CDR3 reads TGCGCCAGCAGATCGGGACAGGTTAACACCGGGGAGCTGTTTTTT. It is translated as CASRSGQVNTGELFF.

This clonotype was recorded a few times. V is TRBV7-2 and J is TRBJ1-1; 8 bases fit TRBD1. V was pared by 5 bases and J by 5 bases, with 4 bases of the junction left unmatched. Per germline, CDR1 SGHTA and CDR2 FQGNSA. The CDR3 covers 13 residues. This CDR3 is CASSHDRGTEAFF. The DNA for the CDR3 is TGTGCCAGCAGCCATGACAGGGGAACTGAAGCTTTCTTT.

This clonotype was counted many times. This chain uses TRBV5-6 with TRBJ2-1; D possibly corresponds to TRBD2 (5 bases). V was shortened by 0 bases and J by 4 bases, with 17 bases between the two germline ends. Germline-derived CDR1 and CDR2 are SGHDT and YYEEEE. The CDR3 has 17 amino acids. The chain's CDR3 is CASSLAWRAPYYNEQFF. CDR3 nucleotide sequence: TGTGCCAGCAGCTTGGCGTGGCGGGCTCCCTATTACAATGAGCAGTTCTTC.

The chain combines TRBV9 with TRBJ2-7, with 9 bases that match TRBD2. The CDR3 runs to 14 residues. The junction had 2 bases not matched to a gene; V was cut back by 0 bases and J by 4 bases. Looked up from germline, CDR1 is SGDLS and CDR2 is YYNGEE. Here the CDR3 DNA reads TGTGCCAGCAGCGTAGGCGGGGGGGGGTACGAGCAGTACTTC. This codes for CASSVGGGGYEQYF.

The J gene is TRBJ1-5, the V gene TRBV2, with unresolved D. The CDR3 extends over 12 amino acids. CDR1 is SNHLY and CDR2 is FYNNEI in the germline V gene. The germline V and J ends were trimmed by 7 bases and 4 bases, with 8 bases remaining between them. CDR3 region: CASMPPNQPQHF. Written as DNA, the CDR3 is TGTGCCAGCATGCCACCGAATCAGCCCCAGCATTTT.

This chain uses TRBV20-1 with TRBJ2-1; D is possibly TRBD2 (7 bases). Germline CDR1 DFQATT, CDR2 SNEGSKA (reference sequence). The CDR3 extends over 15 amino acids. Trimming took off 3 bases at V and 9 bases at J, with 21 bases between the two ends. The CDR3 DNA reads TGCAGTGCTAGCCCCCTTGGGGGGGGGCCGGGTGAGCAGTTCTTC. Amino acids: CSASPLGGGPGEQFF.

This clonotype was seen more than once but under ten times. The chain recombines TRBV20-1 with TRBJ2-7; 11 bases agree with TRBD2. This CDR3 contains 15 residues. V was clipped by 1 base and J by 5 bases; unmatched bases: 7. Germline CDR1 DFQATT, CDR2 SNEGSKA (reference sequence). CDR3 nucleotides: TGCAGTGCTAGAGGTTTAGCGGGGGGGCCCCACGAGCAGTACTTC. As protein: CSARGLAGGPHEQYF.

This clonotype was counted ten times or more. This sequence joins TRBV9 and TRBJ2-3; D is perhaps TRBD2 (5 bases). V dropped 1 base and J dropped 0 bases, with 9 bases sitting between them. The CDR3 length is 15 residues. Germline CDR1 reads SGDLS; CDR2 reads YYNGEE. CDR3 sequence reads: CASSVFWESTDTQYF. The CDR3 DNA follows: TGTGCCAGCAGCGTATTTTGGGAGAGCACAGATACGCAGTATTTT.

The chain carries TRBV6-1 and TRBJ2-5; D tentatively reads TRBD1 or TRBD2 (5 bases each). V was pared by 4 bases and J by 0 bases, with 12 bases between. CDR3 size: 15 residues. Germline-derived CDR1 and CDR2 are MNHNS and SASEGT. The CDR3 is CASSVAGTYQETQYF. The DNA for the CDR3 is TGTGCCAGCAGTGTCGCCGGGACGTACCAAGAGACCCAGTACTTC.

This clonotype was counted only a few times. The rearrangement joins TRBV12-3 or TRBV12-4 to TRBJ1-4, with 7 positions matching TRBD1. This CDR3 spans 15 amino acids. With 6 bases clipped from V and 6 bases from J, the junction kept 10 bases outside the gene matches. CDR3 in DNA: TGTGCCAGCAGACCACAGGGGATGTTGGATGAAAAACTGTTTTTT. Translation: CASRPQGMLDEKLFF.

At least ten counts were recorded for this clonotype. This chain uses TRBV4-3 with TRBJ1-1; 12 positions match TRBD1. Trimming cost V 0 bases and J 0 bases; bases outside gene matches: 5. The CDR3 is 18 amino acids. Germline lookup yields CDR1 LGHNA and CDR2 YSLEER. CDR3 bases: TGCGCCAGCAGCCAAGATTTGGGGGACAGGGGGCTGAACACTGAAGCTTTCTTT. Translated, it gives CASSQDLGDRGLNTEAFF.

This clonotype has just a few counts. The rearrangement uses TRBV11-2 and TRBJ2-1; 11 nucleotides agree with TRBD2. The CDR3 covers 20 residues. CDR1 and CDR2 (germline): SGHAT, FQNNGV. The V and J ends lost 1 base and 3 bases, in that order; junction bases with no gene match: 14. The CDR3 loop is CASSLGGRGSGGAVYNEQFF. CDR3 DNA: TGTGCCAGCAGCTTAGGGGGCCGAGGTAGCGGGGGGGCTGTCTACAATGAGCAGTTCTTC.

This clonotype appeared a few times. The V gene is TRBV5-1, the J gene TRBJ2-1, with D possibly being TRBD2 (6 bases). Germline CDR1 and CDR2: SGHRS and YFSETQ. The ends were cut back, 4 bases at V and 3 bases at J, with 14 bases in the middle. The length of the CDR3 is 15 residues. The CDR3 sequence: CASSTAGLVYNEQFF. In DNA, the CDR3 is TGCGCCAGCAGCACTGCGGGACTGGTCTACAATGAGCAGTTCTTC.